The 10 T cell receptor beta chains below were found in one sample sequenced in a study of cytomegalovirus exposure and HLA in healthy donors. The PCR was carried out with 60 Vbeta primers and 13 Jbeta primers. Sequencing used immunoSEQ multiplex PCR; TCRdb keeps in-frame clones, though not all of them. The sample yields under 200,000 clones, about 80% seen once. Sequenced input: PBMCs. The receptors here all came from a woman between 50 and 59 years old in good health and CMV-seronegative.

Comment on this clone: This same CDR3 is encoded by further DNA sequences in the sample. In nucleotides, the CDR3 is TGTGCCAGCAGCACTAACACAGATACGCAGTATTTT. Its translation is CASSTNTDTQYF. The chain recombines TRBV7-8 with TRBJ2-3; D unresolved. V was cut by 5 bases and J by 2 bases, with 5 bases left in between. CDR3 size: 12 residues. The germline V gene encodes CDR1 SGHVS and CDR2 FQNEAQ.

This clone was seen a single time. The chain has TRBV28 and TRBJ2-7, with 10 bases aligning to TRBD1. With V trimmed by 4 bases and J by 5 bases, 11 bases remained unmatched. Germline V gene data show CDR1 as MDHEN and CDR2 as SYDVKM. This CDR3 region has 16 residues. The chain's CDR3 is CASSSSPGQGIHEQYF. For the CDR3, the DNA is TGTGCCAGCAGTTCCAGCCCGGGACAGGGGATCCACGAGCAGTACTTC.

The rearrangement uses TRBV7-3 and TRBJ1-5, with 11 bases identical to TRBD1. V lost 2 bases, J lost 7 bases, and 7 bases stayed unmatched. The CDR3 has 16 residues. Per germline, CDR1 SGHTA and CDR2 FQGTGA. The CDR3 DNA reads as TGTGCCAGCAGCTTATGGGGACAGGGGGTATCGCAGCCCCAGCATTTT. This gives the protein CASSLWGQGVSQPQHF.

The chain combines TRBV18 with TRBJ2-2; D is perhaps TRBD1 (6 bases). CDR3 length equals 17 residues. Germline V CDR1 and CDR2: KGHSH, LQKENI. With 7 bases removed from V and 0 bases from J, the gap between germline ends came to 18 bases. CDR3 bases: TGTGCCAGCTTACCCCTAAGGGGGACCCCGAACACCGGGGAGCTGTTTTTT. Translating it yields CASLPLRGTPNTGELFF.

This clone was recorded once. V usage is TRBV9 and J usage is TRBJ2-7, with D perhaps TRBD2 (6 bases). Looked up from germline, CDR1 is SGDLS and CDR2 is YYNGEE. Trimming removed 9 bases from V and 5 bases from J, with 18 bases in between. The CDR3 sequence is 13 residues long. This chain's CDR3 is CATGDPKGHEQYF. The CDR3 nucleotides are TGTGCCACGGGGGACCCGAAAGGCCACGAGCAGTACTTC.

The chain couples TRBV5-1 to TRBJ2-2, with TRBD2 matching over 10 bases. The CDR3 is 17 amino acids. Trimming cost V 0 bases and J 1 base; bases outside gene matches: 3. The germline CDR1 and CDR2 sequences are SGHRS and YFSETQ. This CDR3 reads CASSLEAGGWNTGELFF. The CDR3 DNA reads as TGCGCCAGCAGCTTGGAAGCGGGAGGGTGGAACACCGGGGAGCTGTTTTTT. Supplemented by reference TRBV5-1 and TRBJ2-2, the full variable domain reads KAGVTQTPRYLIKTRGQQVTLSCSPISGHRSVSWYQQTPGQGLQFLFEYFSETQRNKGNFPGRFSGRQFSNSRSEMNVSTLELGDSALYLCASSLEAGGWNTGELFFGEGSRLTVL.

This chain connects TRBV4-3 to TRBJ1-3; D is undetermined. This CDR3 is built from 13 residues. CDR1 is LGHNA, CDR2 YSLEER, per germline. Trimming took off 2 bases at V and 1 base at J, with 3 bases between the two ends. CDR3 coding DNA: TGCGCCAGCAGCCAACAATCTGGAAACACCATATATTTT. It encodes CASSQQSGNTIYF.

CDR3 in amino acids: CASVGRPTRGSGGNTIYF. Here the CDR3 DNA reads TGTGCCAGCGTAGGTCGGCCCACCCGAGGGTCGGGTGGAAACACCATATATTTT. This chain joins TRBV27 and TRBJ1-3; D is unclear. Germline CDR1 is MNHEY and CDR2 is SMNVEV (reference sequence). V was pared by 8 bases and J by 3 bases, with 26 bases between. This CDR3 has 18 residues.

The chain combines TRBV7-9 with TRBJ1-6; tentative D call: TRBD1 (5 bases). V lost 3 bases and J lost 0, with 9 bases in between. CDR1 is SEHNR, CDR2 FQNEAQ, per germline (reference sequence). The CDR3 covers 16 residues. The CDR3 region has the DNA TGTGCCAGCAGCTTGGAGGGGAGCTCCTATAATTCACCCCTCCACTTT. Translated: CASSLEGSSYNSPLHF. Full variable domain (rest looked up from reference TRBV7-9 and TRBJ1-6): DTGVSQNPRHKITKRGQNVTFRCDPISEHNRLYWYRQTLGQGPEFLTYFQNEAQLEKSRLLSDRFSAERPKGSFSTLEIQRTEQGDSAMYLCASSLEGSSYNSPLHFGNGTRLTVT.

The chain's CDR3 is CASSGYHSSYNEQFF. The CDR3, as DNA: TGTGCCAGCAGTGGTTATCACAGCTCCTACAATGAGCAGTTCTTC. This chain links TRBV6-6 with TRBJ2-1, with no clear D. The germline gives CDR1 MNHNY, CDR2 SVGAGI (reference sequence). This CDR3 contains 15 residues. Trimming cost V 5 bases and J 0 bases, with 11 bases left between them.